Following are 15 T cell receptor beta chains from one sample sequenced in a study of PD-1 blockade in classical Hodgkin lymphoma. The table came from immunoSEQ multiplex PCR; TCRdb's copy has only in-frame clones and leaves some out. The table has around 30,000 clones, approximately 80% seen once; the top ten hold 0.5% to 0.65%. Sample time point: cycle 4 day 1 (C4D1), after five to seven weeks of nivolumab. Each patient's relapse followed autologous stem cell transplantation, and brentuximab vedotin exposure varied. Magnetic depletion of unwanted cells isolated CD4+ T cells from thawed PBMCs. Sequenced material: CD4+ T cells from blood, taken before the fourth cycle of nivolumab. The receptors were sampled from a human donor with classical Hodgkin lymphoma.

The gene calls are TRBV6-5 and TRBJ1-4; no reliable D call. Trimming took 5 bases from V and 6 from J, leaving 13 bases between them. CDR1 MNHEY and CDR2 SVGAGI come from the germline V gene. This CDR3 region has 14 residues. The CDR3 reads CASSQDGRDEKLFF. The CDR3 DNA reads TGTGCCAGCAGTCAGGACGGCCGCGATGAAAAACTGTTTTTT.

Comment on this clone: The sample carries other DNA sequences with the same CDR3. This chain's CDR3 is CASSLVGQSTDTQYF. CDR3 nucleotide sequence: TGCGCCAGCAGCTTGGTAGGACAGAGCACAGATACGCAGTATTTT. The chain recombines TRBV5-1 with TRBJ2-3, with a possible D match to TRBD1 (6 bases). In germline, CDR1 is SGHRS, CDR2 YFSETQ. The CDR3 covers 15 residues. Trimming left V 0 bases short and J 0 bases short, with 8 bases between.

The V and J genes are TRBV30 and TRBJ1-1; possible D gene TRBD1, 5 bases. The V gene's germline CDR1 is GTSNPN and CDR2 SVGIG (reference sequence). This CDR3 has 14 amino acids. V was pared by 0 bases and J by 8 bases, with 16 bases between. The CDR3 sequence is CAWSVSDLRGEAFF. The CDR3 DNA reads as TGTGCCTGGAGTGTAAGTGACCTGAGGGGAGAAGCTTTCTTT.

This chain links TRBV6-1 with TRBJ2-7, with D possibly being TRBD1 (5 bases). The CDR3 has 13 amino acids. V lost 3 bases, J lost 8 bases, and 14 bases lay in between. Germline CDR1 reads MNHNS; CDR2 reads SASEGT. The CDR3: CASSDYGAGKQYF. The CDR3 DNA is TGTGCCAGCAGTGACTATGGGGCAGGGAAGCAGTACTTC.

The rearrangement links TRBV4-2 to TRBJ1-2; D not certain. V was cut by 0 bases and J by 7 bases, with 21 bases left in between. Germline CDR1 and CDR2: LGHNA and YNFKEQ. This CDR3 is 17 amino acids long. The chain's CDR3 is CASSQEEAALGSGGYTF. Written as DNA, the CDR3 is TGTGCCAGCAGCCAAGAGGAGGCAGCTCTCGGAAGTGGTGGCTACACCTTC.

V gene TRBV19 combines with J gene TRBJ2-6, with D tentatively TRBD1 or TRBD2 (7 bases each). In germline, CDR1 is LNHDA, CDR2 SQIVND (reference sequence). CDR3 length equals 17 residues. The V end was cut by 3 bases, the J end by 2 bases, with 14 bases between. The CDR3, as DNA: TGTGCCAGTAGTATCATGACAGGGAGGGCTGGGGCCAACGTCCTGACTTTC. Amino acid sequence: CASSIMTGRAGANVLTF.

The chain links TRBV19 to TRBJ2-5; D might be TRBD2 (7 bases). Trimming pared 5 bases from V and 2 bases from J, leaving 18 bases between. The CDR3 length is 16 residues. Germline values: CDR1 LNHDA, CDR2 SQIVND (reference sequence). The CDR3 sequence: CASSPWRTAGQETQYF. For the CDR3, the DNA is TGTGCCAGTAGTCCCTGGAGGACAGCGGGGCAAGAGACCCAGTACTTC.

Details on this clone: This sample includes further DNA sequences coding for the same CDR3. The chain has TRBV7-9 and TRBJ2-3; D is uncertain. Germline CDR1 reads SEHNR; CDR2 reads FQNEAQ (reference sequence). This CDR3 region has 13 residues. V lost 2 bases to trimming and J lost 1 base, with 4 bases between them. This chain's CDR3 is CASSLSGTDTQYF. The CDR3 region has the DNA TGTGCCAGCAGCTTATCGGGCACAGATACGCAGTATTTT. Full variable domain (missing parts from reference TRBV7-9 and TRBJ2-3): DTGVSQNPRHKITKRGQNVTFRCDPISEHNRLYWYRQTLGQGPEFLTYFQNEAQLEKSRLLSDRFSAERPKGSFSTLEIQRTEQGDSAMYLCASSLSGTDTQYFGPGTRLTVL.

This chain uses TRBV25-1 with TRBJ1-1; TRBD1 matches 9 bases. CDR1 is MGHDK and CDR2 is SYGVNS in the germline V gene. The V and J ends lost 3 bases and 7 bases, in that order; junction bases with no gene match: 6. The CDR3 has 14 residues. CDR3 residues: CASSEGQGPYEAFF. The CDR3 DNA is TGTGCCAGCAGTGAGGGACAGGGCCCCTATGAAGCTTTCTTT.

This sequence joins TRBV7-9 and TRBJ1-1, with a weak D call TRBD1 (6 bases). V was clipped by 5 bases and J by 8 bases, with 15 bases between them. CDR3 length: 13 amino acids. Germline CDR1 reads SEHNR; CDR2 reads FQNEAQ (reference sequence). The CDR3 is CASSLDGGAEAFF. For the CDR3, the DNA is TGTGCCAGCAGCCTAGACGGGGGGGCAGAAGCTTTCTTT.

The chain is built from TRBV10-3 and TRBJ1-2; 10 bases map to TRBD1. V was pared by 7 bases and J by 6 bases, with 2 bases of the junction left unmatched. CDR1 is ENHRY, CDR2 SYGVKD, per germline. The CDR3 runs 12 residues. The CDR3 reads CAIKGQGDGYTF. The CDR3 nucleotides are TGTGCCATCAAAGGACAGGGGGATGGCTACACCTTC.

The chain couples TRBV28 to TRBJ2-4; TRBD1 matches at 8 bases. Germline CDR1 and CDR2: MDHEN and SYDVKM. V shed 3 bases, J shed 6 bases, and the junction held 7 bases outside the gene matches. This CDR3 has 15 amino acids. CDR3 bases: TGTGCCAGCAGTTTTCGGTCACAGGGGGGAAACATTCAGTACTTC. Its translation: CASSFRSQGGNIQYF.

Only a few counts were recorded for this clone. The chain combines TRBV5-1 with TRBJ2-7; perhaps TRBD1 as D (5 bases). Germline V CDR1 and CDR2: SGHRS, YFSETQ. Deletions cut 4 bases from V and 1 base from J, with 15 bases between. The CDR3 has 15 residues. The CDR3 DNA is TGCGCCAGCAGCCCGGACAAGGGGATGTCCTACGAGCAGTACTTC. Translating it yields CASSPDKGMSYEQYF.

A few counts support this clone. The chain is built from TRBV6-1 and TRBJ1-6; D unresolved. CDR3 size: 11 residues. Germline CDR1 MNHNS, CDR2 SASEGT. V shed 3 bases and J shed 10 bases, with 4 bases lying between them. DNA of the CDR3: TGTGCCAGCAGTGAGGCATCACCCCTCCACTTT. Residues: CASSEASPLHF.

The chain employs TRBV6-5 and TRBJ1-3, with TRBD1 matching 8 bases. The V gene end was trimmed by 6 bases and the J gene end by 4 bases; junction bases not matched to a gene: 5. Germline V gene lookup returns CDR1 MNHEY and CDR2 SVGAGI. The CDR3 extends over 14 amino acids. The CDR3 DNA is TGTGCCAGCAGGGAGCAGGGGGCCGGAAACACCATATATTTT. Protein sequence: CASREQGAGNTIYF.